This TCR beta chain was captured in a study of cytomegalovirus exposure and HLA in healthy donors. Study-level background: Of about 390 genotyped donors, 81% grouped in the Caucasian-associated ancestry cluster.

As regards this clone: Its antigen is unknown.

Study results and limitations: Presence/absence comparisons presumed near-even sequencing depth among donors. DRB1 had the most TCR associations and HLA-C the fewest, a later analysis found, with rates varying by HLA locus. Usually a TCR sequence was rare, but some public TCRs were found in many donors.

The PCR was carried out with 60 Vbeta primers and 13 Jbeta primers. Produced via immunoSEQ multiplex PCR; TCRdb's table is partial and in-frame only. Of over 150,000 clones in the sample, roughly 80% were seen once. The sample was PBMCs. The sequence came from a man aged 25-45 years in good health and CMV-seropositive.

The CDR3 sequence is CATSRDQGTGANVLTF. DNA of the CDR3: TGTGCCACCAGCAGAGACCAGGGAACTGGGGCCAACGTCCTGACTTTC. The J gene is TRBJ2-6, the V gene TRBV15, with D possibly TRBD1 on 5 matching bases. Looked up from germline, CDR1 is LNHNV and CDR2 is YYDKDF (reference sequence). The CDR3 is 16 amino acids. With 0 bases removed from V and 2 bases from J, the gap between germline ends came to 8 bases.